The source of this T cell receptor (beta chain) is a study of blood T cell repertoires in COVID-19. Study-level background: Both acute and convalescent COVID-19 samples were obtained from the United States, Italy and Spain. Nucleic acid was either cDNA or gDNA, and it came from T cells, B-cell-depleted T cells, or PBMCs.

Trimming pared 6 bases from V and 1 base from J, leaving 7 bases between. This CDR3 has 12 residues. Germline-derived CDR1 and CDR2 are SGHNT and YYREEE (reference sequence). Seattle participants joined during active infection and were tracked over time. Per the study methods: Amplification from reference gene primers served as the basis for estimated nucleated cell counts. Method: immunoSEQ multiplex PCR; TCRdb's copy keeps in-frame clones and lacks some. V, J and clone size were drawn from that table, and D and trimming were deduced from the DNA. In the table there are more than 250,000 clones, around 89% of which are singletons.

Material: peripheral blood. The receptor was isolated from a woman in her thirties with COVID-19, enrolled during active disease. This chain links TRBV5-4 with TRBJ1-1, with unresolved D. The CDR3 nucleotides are TGTGCCAGCATTTCGGGGAACACTGAAGCTTTCTTT. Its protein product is CASISGNTEAFF.